The next 11 T cell receptor beta chains were all read from a single sample in a study of T cell responses to AZD1222 COVID-19 vaccine. Here immunoSEQ multiplex PCR was the method, and the copy in TCRdb shows in-frame clones only, minus some. The sample includes 150,000 to 200,000 clones, 80% to 95% of them seen just once. Sequenced material: peripheral blood, taken on day 0 of AZD1222 vaccination. These receptors were obtained from an adult in good health.

V is TRBV5-6 and J is TRBJ1-1, with D tentatively TRBD1 (5 bases). This CDR3 has 15 residues. From germline, CDR1 is SGHDT and CDR2 YYEEEE. Trimming pared 4 bases from V and 0 bases from J, leaving 13 bases between. CDR3 residues: CASSNWGPLNTEAFF. The CDR3 bases are TGTGCCAGCAGCAACTGGGGACCGCTGAACACTGAAGCTTTCTTT.

This clone was picked up one time. The chain combines TRBV19 with TRBJ2-7; TRBD1 agrees at 9 bases. The germline gives CDR1 LNHDA, CDR2 SQIVND (reference sequence). With 7 bases clipped from V and 3 bases from J, the junction kept 4 bases outside the gene matches. CDR3 length: 13 amino acids. The CDR3 DNA sequence: TGTGCCAGTACCCCGACAGGGGGCTACGAGCAGTACTTC. Its protein product is CASTPTGGYEQYF.

The V call is TRBV7-2, the J call TRBJ2-7; the match to TRBD2 covers 9 bases. CDR3 length: 15 residues. Trimming took 5 bases from V and 6 from J; bases not matched to a gene: 11. Germline assignment: CDR1 SGHTA and CDR2 FQGNSA. The CDR3 DNA follows: TGTGCCAGCAGCCTTAGCGGTGCTAGCGGGGTCGAGCAGTACTTC. The encoded protein is CASSLSGASGVEQYF.

For the CDR3, the DNA is TGTGCCAGCAGCTTAGGATTGACAGGGGGTCACTATGGCTACACCTTC. Its protein is CASSLGLTGGHYGYTF. This rearrangement joins TRBV13 to TRBJ1-2; 9 nucleotides line up with TRBD1. Germline V gives CDR1 PRHDT, CDR2 FYEKMQ (reference sequence). Trimming removed 0 bases from V and 3 bases from J; junction bases left unmatched: 5. There are 16 residues in the CDR3.

The genes are TRBV6-1 and TRBJ2-7; D may be TRBD1 (6 bases). Germline V gene sequence: CDR1 MNHNS, CDR2 SASEGT. The CDR3 is 19 amino acids. V lost 0 bases to trimming and J lost 3 bases, with 24 bases between them. The CDR3 nucleotides are TGTGCCAGCAGTGAAGCGTTAGCCGGTCGGACAGCGACCCACTACGAGCAGTACTTC. Encoded protein: CASSEALAGRTATHYEQYF.

The J gene is TRBJ1-1, the V gene TRBV6-5; D not resolved. CDR3 length: 14 residues. V lost 6 bases, J lost 0 bases, and 11 bases lay in between. CDR1 and CDR2 (germline): MNHEY, SVGAGI. The CDR3 DNA sequence: TGTGCCAGCAGCTCACACACAGTGAACACTGAAGCTTTCTTT. This sequence encodes CASSSHTVNTEAFF.

V gene TRBV19 combines with J gene TRBJ2-1; TRBD1 might be the D (5 bases). Trimming took 9 bases from V and 2 from J, leaving 11 bases between them. The CDR3 has 13 amino acids. In germline, CDR1 is LNHDA, CDR2 SQIVND (reference sequence). This CDR3 reads CARAGSPYNEQFF. The CDR3 DNA follows: TGTGCCAGAGCAGGGTCCCCCTACAATGAGCAGTTCTTC.

The sample holds one count of this clone. This chain links TRBV6-6 with TRBJ2-3, with D unclear. V was trimmed by 5 bases and J by 4 bases, leaving 4 bases between them. Germline V gene sequence: CDR1 MNHNY, CDR2 SVGAGI (reference sequence). The CDR3 sequence is 11 residues long. The CDR3 here is CASSRADTQYF. The CDR3 coding sequence is TGTGCCAGCAGTCGGGCAGATACGCAGTATTTT.

The rearrangement links TRBV7-2 to TRBJ2-3; 11 bases line up with TRBD2. V shed 4 bases, J shed 12 bases, and the junction held 15 bases outside the gene matches. The germline V gene encodes CDR1 SGHTA and CDR2 FQGNSA. CDR3 size: 16 residues. CDR3 amino acids: CASSSPSGGRGYQQYF. CDR3 bases: TGTGCCAGCAGCTCCCCTAGCGGGGGGAGGGGATATCAACAGTATTTT.

The chain has TRBV30 and TRBJ2-7; 8 bases are a match to TRBD1. Germline V lookup: CDR1 GTSNPN, CDR2 SVGIG (reference sequence). This CDR3 has 14 residues. Trimming took 1 base from V and 2 from J; bases not matched to a gene: 4. CDR3 amino acids: CAWSEGQVPYEQYF. The DNA for the CDR3 is TGTGCCTGGAGTGAGGGACAGGTTCCCTACGAGCAGTACTTC.

The V call is TRBV6-5, the J call TRBJ1-2; no definite D call. Per the germline V gene, CDR1 is MNHEY and CDR2 is SVGAGI. The CDR3 has 13 amino acids. V dropped 2 bases and J dropped 7 bases, with 11 bases sitting between them. CDR3: CASSYGISGGYTF. The CDR3 DNA reads TGTGCCAGCAGTTACGGGATTTCGGGTGGCTACACCTTC.